Listed here are 20 T cell receptor beta chains from one sample, sequenced in a study of shared clonotypes between healthy human individuals. Clones were read by immunoSEQ multiplex PCR, and TCRdb kept only the in-frame ones, dropping some. The data show around 1.9 million clones, around 93% seen once. The naive CD8 population came from CD45RO-negative cells selected for CCR7, without terminally differentiated effector memory CD45RA+ cells. The material sequenced was naive CD8+ T cells from PBMCs. The source of these receptors is a young man in good health. Some clones in this sample may be carry-over from other donors' samples.

The chain carries TRBV11-2 and TRBJ2-3; 7 bases map to TRBD2. J lost 3 bases, V lost 8 bases, and 5 bases had no gene match. Looked up from germline, CDR1 is SGHAT and CDR2 is FQNNGV. The CDR3 sequence is 13 residues long. In DNA form, the CDR3 reads TGTGCCAGCGGTCTCGGGAGGACAGATACGCAGTATTTT. This codes for CASGLGRTDTQYF.

V is TRBV5-1 and J is TRBJ1-3; D might be TRBD1 (5 bases). V lost 0 bases and J 4 bases, leaving 14 bases between the germline ends. Germline values: CDR1 SGHRS, CDR2 YFSETQ. The CDR3 runs 16 residues. The CDR3 DNA reads TGCGCCAGCAGCTTGGGCCTAGACAGTGCAGGAAACACCATATATTTT. Amino acids: CASSLGLDSAGNTIYF.

The chain uses TRBV28 and TRBJ2-7; 10 bases agree with TRBD2. Germline CDR1 is MDHEN and CDR2 is SYDVKM. V gave up 3 bases and J gave up 5 bases; unmatched junction bases: 4. The CDR3 is 14 amino acids. The CDR3 reads CASSFSGRADEQYF. The DNA for the CDR3 is TGTGCCAGCAGTTTCAGCGGGAGGGCTGACGAGCAGTACTTC.

The chain has TRBV7-9 and TRBJ2-1; D gene uncertain. Looked up from germline, CDR1 is SEHNR and CDR2 is FQNEAQ (reference sequence). V lost 1 base and J 9 bases, leaving 7 bases between the germline ends. The CDR3 contains 12 residues. CDR3 residues: CASSLDRSEQFF. CDR3 bases: TGTGCCAGCAGCTTAGATAGGAGTGAGCAGTTCTTC.

The chain carries TRBV28 and TRBJ2-7; 8 bases fit TRBD2. The CDR3 length is 14 residues. Germline V CDR1 and CDR2: MDHEN, SYDVKM. V shed 7 bases and J 5 bases; nucleotides not matched to a gene: 10. CDR3 loop: CASTVPGLGHEQYF. The CDR3 nucleotides are TGTGCCAGCACCGTACCGGGACTAGGGCACGAGCAGTACTTC.

The sample holds one count of this clone. J is TRBJ1-2 and V is TRBV28; the D gene is possibly TRBD1 (5 bases). The germline CDR1 and CDR2 sequences are MDHEN and SYDVKM. The length of the CDR3 is 13 residues. V was cut by 5 bases and J by 6 bases, with 13 bases left in between. CDR3 DNA: TGTGCCAGCAGTCCATCGGGACGCGATGGCTACACCTTC. Translating gives CASSPSGRDGYTF.

The V call is TRBV5-1, the J call TRBJ2-6; a possible D gene is TRBD1 (6 bases). V was clipped by 2 bases and J by 1 base, with 10 bases between them. CDR3 length: 16 residues. Germline values: CDR1 SGHRS, CDR2 YFSETQ. The CDR3 DNA sequence: TGCGCCAGCAGCTTAACAGGGTGGTCTGGGGCCAACGTCCTGACTTTC. It encodes CASSLTGWSGANVLTF.

This clone was recorded once. The V call is TRBV27, the J call TRBJ1-1; 7 positions agree with TRBD1. This CDR3 has 15 residues. V trimming: 5 bases; J trimming: 1 base; junction bases outside the gene matches: 7. Germline CDR1 and CDR2: MNHEY and SMNVEV (reference sequence). DNA of the CDR3: TGTGCCAGCAGTACAAAAGGGGGCGCGAACACTGAAGCTTTCTTT. It yields the protein CASSTKGGANTEAFF.

The V and J genes are TRBV16 and TRBJ1-1; no reliable D call. Trimming pared 5 bases from V and 6 bases from J, leaving 10 bases between. Germline CDR1 is KGHSY and CDR2 is FQNENV. This CDR3 spans 12 amino acids. Written as DNA, the CDR3 is TGTGCCAGCAGCGAAGGGATCCCTGAAGCTTTCTTT. This sequence encodes CASSEGIPEAFF.

The chain combines TRBV19 with TRBJ2-1; D gene ambiguous. The CDR3 covers 13 residues. CDR1 is LNHDA, CDR2 SQIVND, per germline (reference sequence). Deletions cut 3 bases from V and 9 bases from J, with 12 bases between. This CDR3 is CASSMWTAAEQFF. For the CDR3, the DNA is TGTGCCAGTAGTATGTGGACGGCAGCTGAGCAGTTCTTC.

The chain joins TRBV5-6 to TRBJ1-1; D may be TRBD1 (5 bases). Deletions cut 7 bases from V and 7 bases from J, with 14 bases between. CDR1 and CDR2 (germline): SGHDT, YYEEEE. This CDR3 is built from 12 residues. The CDR3 sequence is CASREGIGEAFF. As DNA, the CDR3 is TGTGCCAGCCGGGAGGGGATAGGTGAAGCTTTCTTT.

The chain recombines TRBV10-2 with TRBJ2-4, with D possibly called TRBD1 or TRBD2 (5 bases each). In germline, CDR1 is WSHSY, CDR2 SAAADI. The CDR3 extends over 14 amino acids. Trimming shortened V by 2 bases and J by 8 bases, and 13 bases separated the two germline ends. CDR3 amino acids: CASSEVGTEYIQYF. As DNA, the CDR3 is TGCGCCAGCAGTGAGGTGGGGACCGAGTACATTCAGTACTTC.

This clone was observed a single time. The V call is TRBV5-6, the J call TRBJ1-2; 7 bases line up with TRBD1. Germline CDR1 SGHDT, CDR2 YYEEEE. The CDR3 sequence is 15 residues long. The V gene end was trimmed by 4 bases and the J gene end by 1 base; junction bases not matched to a gene: 7. DNA for the CDR3: TGTGCCAGCAGCCCAGGGACAGAGGTTAACTATGGCTACACCTTC. This sequence encodes CASSPGTEVNYGYTF.

This rearrangement joins TRBV13 to TRBJ2-7; TRBD2 agrees at 9 bases. V shed 0 bases, J shed 2 bases, and the junction held 11 bases outside the gene matches. This CDR3 comprises 18 residues. CDR1 is PRHDT and CDR2 is FYEKMQ in the germline V gene (reference sequence). The CDR3 reads CASSLGNPSREGTYEQYF. DNA for the CDR3: TGTGCCAGCAGCTTAGGGAACCCCTCGCGGGAGGGCACCTACGAGCAGTACTTC.

V usage is TRBV14 and J usage is TRBJ1-1, with D hard to call. This CDR3 spans 13 amino acids. The germline V and J ends were trimmed by 1 base and 7 bases, with 10 bases remaining between them. Germline-derived CDR1 and CDR2 are SGHDN and FVKESK. CDR3 DNA sequence: TGTGCCAGCAGCCAAGTAGATGGCCTTGAAGCTTTCTTT. Translation: CASSQVDGLEAFF.

In the case of this clone: Different DNA sequences within this sample yield the same CDR3. Here the CDR3 DNA reads TGTGCCAGCAGTTTACTTTGGGCTAGCGGGAGGTACGAGCAGTACTTC. It translates to CASSLLWASGRYEQYF. The rearrangement links TRBV27 to TRBJ2-7, with 11 bases identical to TRBD2. Trimming removed 2 bases from V and 4 bases from J; junction bases left unmatched: 7. CDR1 MNHEY and CDR2 SMNVEV come from the germline V gene (reference sequence). This CDR3 spans 16 amino acids.

The rearrangement joins TRBV27 to TRBJ2-1; tentatively, D is TRBD2 (6 bases). Germline V lookup: CDR1 MNHEY, CDR2 SMNVEV (reference sequence). The CDR3 is 16 amino acids. V was shortened by 0 bases and J by 7 bases, with 16 bases between the two germline ends. The DNA of the CDR3 is TGTGCCAGCAGTTTATCGCAGCGGGTACGTTATAATGAGCAGTTCTTC. Translated: CASSLSQRVRYNEQFF.

V gene TRBV28 combines with J gene TRBJ1-1, with D possibly TRBD1 on 6 matching bases. This CDR3 region has 14 residues. The V and J ends lost 1 base and 4 bases respectively, with 10 bases between them. CDR1 MDHEN and CDR2 SYDVKM come from the germline V gene. The DNA for the CDR3 is TGTGCCAGCAGTTTATCCGGGGGGCCCACTGAAGCTTTCTTT. This translates into CASSLSGGPTEAFF.

The chain has TRBV28 and TRBJ2-3, with 7 bases lining up with TRBD2. CDR1 is MDHEN and CDR2 is SYDVKM in the germline V gene. V shed 3 bases, J shed 3 bases, and the junction held 9 bases outside the gene matches. The CDR3 totals 16 residues. The CDR3 region has the DNA TGTGCCAGCAGTTTCCCAGCGGGGTCTGGTACAGATACGCAGTATTTT. It yields the protein CASSFPAGSGTDTQYF.

This chain uses TRBV10-2 with TRBJ2-5, with D perhaps assigned TRBD1 or TRBD2 (5 bases each). Germline V gene sequence: CDR1 WSHSY, CDR2 SAAADI. V was clipped by 3 bases and J by 0 bases, with 20 bases between them. CDR3 length: 18 amino acids. Written as DNA, the CDR3 is TGCGCCAGCAGTGATAAGGGGAGACAGCAGCGGTACCAAGAGACCCAGTACTTC. Translated, it gives CASSDKGRQQRYQETQYF.